Following are 14 T cell receptor beta chains from one sample sequenced in a study of cytomegalovirus exposure and HLA in healthy donors. Vbeta (60) and Jbeta (13) primers were used in the PCR. Profiled with immunoSEQ multiplex PCR; TCRdb holds only in-frame clones, not every one. The sample comprises about 68,000 clones, approximately 75% of which are singletons, and about 6.8% rests with the top ten. The sequenced sample was PBMCs. The receptors stem from a human donor in good health.

The rearrangement links TRBV5-1 to TRBJ1-5, with a weak D call TRBD1 (6 bases). CDR1 is SGHRS, CDR2 YFSETQ, per germline. The V end was cut by 0 bases, the J end by 5 bases, with 12 bases between. The CDR3 runs 15 residues. CDR3: CASSLVGRGDQPQHF. CDR3 nucleotide sequence: TGCGCCAGCAGCTTGGTGGGGAGGGGGGATCAGCCCCAGCATTTT. Together with reference TRBV5-1 and TRBJ1-5, the CDR3 gives the full variable domain: KAGVTQTPRYLIKTRGQQVTLSCSPISGHRSVSWYQQTPGQGLQFLFEYFSETQRNKGNFPGRFSGRQFSNSRSEMNVSTLELGDSALYLCASSLVGRGDQPQHFGDGTRLSIL.

A single count supports this clone. The rearrangement links TRBV11-2 to TRBJ1-6, with 8 bases fitting TRBD1. Germline CDR1 reads SGHAT; CDR2 reads FQNNGV. The trim removed 1 base at V and 7 bases at J, leaving 9 bases unmatched. The CDR3 length is 17 residues. As DNA, the CDR3 is TGTGCCAGCAGCTTAGCGGCGACAGGGGCACTCAATTCACCCCTCCACTTT. The encoded protein is CASSLAATGALNSPLHF.

The chain employs TRBV7-2 and TRBJ1-2; D is perhaps TRBD1 (5 bases). V lost 5 bases, J lost 5 bases, and 18 bases lay in between. Germline V gene lookup returns CDR1 SGHTA and CDR2 FQGNSA. The CDR3 contains 15 residues. CDR3: CASSLPGRDGYGYTF. The DNA for the CDR3 is TGTGCCAGCAGCCTGCCGGGGAGGGACGGATATGGCTACACCTTC. Based on the CDR3 plus reference TRBV7-2 and TRBJ1-2, the full variable domain is GAGVSQSPSNKVTEKGKDVELRCDPISGHTALYWYRQSLGQGLEFLIYFQGNSAPDKSGLPSDRFSAERTGGSVSTLTIQRTQQEDSAVYLCASSLPGRDGYGYTFGSGTRLTVV.

The chain carries TRBV5-1 and TRBJ2-1, with 8 bases aligning to TRBD2. The CDR3 loop spans 16 amino acids. Losses at the gene ends were 0 bases for V and 9 bases for J; bases not matched to a gene: 11. Germline values: CDR1 SGHRS, CDR2 YFSETQ. CDR3 DNA sequence: TGCGCCAGCAGCTTGGCCGGTAGCGGGGATTGGAGTGAGCAGTTCTTC. It specifies CASSLAGSGDWSEQFF.

V and J are TRBV4-3 and TRBJ2-1, with a possible D match to TRBD2 (6 bases). This CDR3 comprises 14 residues. V gave up 4 bases and J gave up 8 bases, with 15 bases separating them. Germline CDR1 and CDR2: LGHNA and YSLEER. DNA of the CDR3: TGCGCCAGCAGCCGAACTGGGGGGATCTATGAGCAGTTCTTC. This encodes CASSRTGGIYEQFF.

The chain employs TRBV2 and TRBJ1-1; D uncertain. Deletions cut 6 bases from V and 1 base from J, with 9 bases between. The CDR3 runs to 13 residues. Germline V gives CDR1 SNHLY, CDR2 FYNNEI. This chain's CDR3 is CASRNRRNTEAFF. The CDR3 DNA reads as TGTGCCAGCAGGAATAGGAGGAACACTGAAGCTTTCTTT.

The chain recombines TRBV2 with TRBJ2-2, with D tentatively TRBD1 (6 bases). The CDR3 consists of 15 residues. Looked up from germline, CDR1 is SNHLY and CDR2 is FYNNEI. Trimming cost V 2 bases and J 7 bases, with 14 bases left between them. The CDR3 nucleotides read TGTGCCAGCAGTGAAAGATCAGGGGTCGGCGGGGAGCTGTTTTTT. Amino acids: CASSERSGVGGELFF.

This chain uses TRBV28 with TRBJ1-2, with 10 bases aligning to TRBD1. The ends lost 3 bases at V and 4 bases at J; junction bases unmatched: 14. Germline-derived CDR1 and CDR2 are MDHEN and SYDVKM. The CDR3 sequence is 18 residues long. CDR3 coding DNA: TGTGCCAGCAGTTTCCAGACAGGGGGCCAAAACGGTGTCTATGGCTACACCTTC. Its protein is CASSFQTGGQNGVYGYTF.

This clone was picked up one time. The chain employs TRBV14 and TRBJ1-1; D perhaps matches TRBD1 (6 bases). Trimming removed 1 base from V and 1 base from J, with 16 bases in between. The CDR3 runs 17 residues. Germline V gene lookup returns CDR1 SGHDN and CDR2 FVKESK. The CDR3 loop reads CASSQGYRATGNTEAFF. The CDR3 DNA follows: TGTGCCAGCAGCCAAGGTTACCGAGCGACAGGGAACACTGAAGCTTTCTTT.

The V call is TRBV7-2, the J call TRBJ2-1; TRBD2 matches at 10 bases. Germline-derived CDR1 and CDR2 are SGHTA and FQGNSA. Germline trimming cut 1 base from V and 7 bases from J; bases unmatched to any gene: 4. This CDR3 region has 15 residues. The DNA for the CDR3 is TGTGCCAGCAGCTTAGAAGGGACTAGCGTAAATGAGCAGTTCTTC. It encodes CASSLEGTSVNEQFF. Full variable domain (rest looked up from reference TRBV7-2 and TRBJ2-1): GAGVSQSPSNKVTEKGKDVELRCDPISGHTALYWYRQSLGQGLEFLIYFQGNSAPDKSGLPSDRFSAERTGGSVSTLTIQRTQQEDSAVYLCASSLEGTSVNEQFFGPGTRLTVL.

As to this clone: In the same sample, other DNA sequences code for this CDR3. V usage is TRBV7-6 and J usage is TRBJ2-1, with a weak D call TRBD1 (6 bases). CDR3 length: 11 residues. From germline, CDR1 is SGHVS and CDR2 FNYEAQ. Trimming removed 5 bases from V and 11 bases from J, with 10 bases in between. Here the CDR3 DNA reads TGTGCCAGCAGCCAAGGGGACAAGCAGTTCTTC. It yields the protein CASSQGDKQFF.

The chain carries TRBV19 and TRBJ1-4, with 7 bases fitting TRBD1. The J segment lost 6 bases and the V segment lost 6 bases, leaving 19 bases of the junction unmatched. The CDR3 is made up of 18 amino acids. The germline CDR1 and CDR2 sequences are LNHDA and SQIVND (reference sequence). The CDR3 sequence is CASRGRTGDRAGDEKLFF. The CDR3 nucleotides read TGTGCCAGTAGGGGGAGGACAGGAGACCGAGCCGGCGATGAAAAACTGTTTTTT.

For the CDR3, the DNA is TGTGCCAGCAGCCGGAGGGCCGAGAACACTGAAGCTTTCTTT. This translates into CASSRRAENTEAFF. The chain uses TRBV6-6 and TRBJ1-1; D unresolved. V shed 6 bases and J shed 1 base, with 12 bases lying between them. The length of the CDR3 is 14 residues. The germline V gene has CDR1 MNHNY and CDR2 SVGAGI (reference sequence).

The chain recombines TRBV7-2 with TRBJ2-4, with 10 nucleotides matching TRBD2. The germline CDR1 and CDR2 sequences are SGHTA and FQGNSA. This CDR3 comprises 15 residues. J lost 9 bases, V lost 5 bases, and 10 bases had no gene match. The CDR3 sequence is CASSLLSSGGSIQYF. DNA of the CDR3: TGTGCCAGCAGCCTTCTGAGTAGCGGGGGGAGCATTCAGTACTTC.